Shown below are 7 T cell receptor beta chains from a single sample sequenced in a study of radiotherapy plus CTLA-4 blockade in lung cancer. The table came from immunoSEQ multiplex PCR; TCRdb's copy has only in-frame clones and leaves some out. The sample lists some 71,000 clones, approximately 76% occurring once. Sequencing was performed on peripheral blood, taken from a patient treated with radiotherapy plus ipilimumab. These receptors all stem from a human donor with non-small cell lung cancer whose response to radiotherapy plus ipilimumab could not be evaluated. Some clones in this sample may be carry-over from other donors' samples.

CDR3 region: CASSEVWAGNNSPLHF. CDR3 bases: TGTGCCAGCAGTGAAGTGTGGGCAGGGAATAATTCACCCCTCCACTTT. The chain has TRBV2 and TRBJ1-6, with a tentative D call TRBD1 (5 bases). The ends were cut back, 1 base at V and 5 bases at J, with 12 bases in the middle. In germline, CDR1 is SNHLY, CDR2 FYNNEI. The CDR3 is made up of 16 amino acids.

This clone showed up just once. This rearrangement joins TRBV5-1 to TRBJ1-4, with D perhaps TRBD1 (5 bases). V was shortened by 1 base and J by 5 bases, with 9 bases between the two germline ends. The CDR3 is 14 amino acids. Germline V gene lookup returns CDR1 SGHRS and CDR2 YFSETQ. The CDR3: CASSLYRPNEKLFF. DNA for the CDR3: TGCGCCAGCAGCTTGTACAGGCCAAATGAAAAACTGTTTTTT. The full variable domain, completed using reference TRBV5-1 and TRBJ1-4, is KAGVTQTPRYLIKTRGQQVTLSCSPISGHRSVSWYQQTPGQGLQFLFEYFSETQRNKGNFPGRFSGRQFSNSRSEMNVSTLELGDSALYLCASSLYRPNEKLFFGSGTQLSVL.

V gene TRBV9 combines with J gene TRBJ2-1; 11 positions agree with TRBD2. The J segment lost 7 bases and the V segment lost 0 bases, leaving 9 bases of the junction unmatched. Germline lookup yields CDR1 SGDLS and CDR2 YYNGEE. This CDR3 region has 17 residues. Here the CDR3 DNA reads TGTGCCAGCAGCGTAGGCGGGCTAGCGGGGGGTAAGAATGAGCAGTTCTTC. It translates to CASSVGGLAGGKNEQFF.

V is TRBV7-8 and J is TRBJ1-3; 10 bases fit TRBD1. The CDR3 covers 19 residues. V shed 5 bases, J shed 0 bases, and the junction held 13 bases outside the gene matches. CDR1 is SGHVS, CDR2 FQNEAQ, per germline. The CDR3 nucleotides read TGTGCCAGCAGCCCACCCCCGGGACAGGGGAACCCCTCTGGAAACACCATATATTTT. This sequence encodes CASSPPPGQGNPSGNTIYF.

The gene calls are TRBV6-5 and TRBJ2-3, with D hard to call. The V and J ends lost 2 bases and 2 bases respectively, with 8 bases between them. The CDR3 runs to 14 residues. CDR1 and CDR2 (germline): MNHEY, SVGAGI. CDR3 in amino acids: CASSYISTTDTQYF. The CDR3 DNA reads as TGTGCCAGCAGTTACATATCTACCACAGATACGCAGTATTTT.

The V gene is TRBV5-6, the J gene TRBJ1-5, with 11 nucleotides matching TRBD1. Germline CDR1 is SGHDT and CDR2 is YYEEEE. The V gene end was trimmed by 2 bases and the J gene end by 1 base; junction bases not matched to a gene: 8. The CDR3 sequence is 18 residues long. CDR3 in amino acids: CASSFRDRGFSSNQPQHF. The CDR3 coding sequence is TGTGCCAGCAGCTTCCGGGACAGGGGGTTTTCCAGCAATCAGCCCCAGCATTTT. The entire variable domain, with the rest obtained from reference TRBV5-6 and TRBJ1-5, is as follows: DAGVTQSPTHLIKTRGQQVTLRCSPKSGHDTVSWYQQALGQGPQFIFQYYEEEERQRGNFPDRFSGHQFPNYSSELNVNALLLGDSALYLCASSFRDRGFSSNQPQHFGDGTRLSIL.

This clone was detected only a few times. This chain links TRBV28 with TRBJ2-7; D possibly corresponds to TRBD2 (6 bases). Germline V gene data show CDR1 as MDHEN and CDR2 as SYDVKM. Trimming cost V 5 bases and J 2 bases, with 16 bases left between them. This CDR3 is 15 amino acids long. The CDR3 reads CASSPRGRSTYEQYF. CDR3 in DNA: TGTGCCAGCAGTCCCCGGGGGAGGTCGACCTACGAGCAGTACTTC.